What follows are 2 T cell receptor beta chains derived from one specimen sequenced in a study of human T cells and chemical hapten exposure. Time point reported: pre-sensitization, week 0. Treatment of the sample: therapeutic diphenylcyclopropenone sensitization with weekly scalp DPC. TCRdb used MiXCR to reprocess the RACE reads, holding one entry per CDR3 protein. This repertoire shows more than 300,000 distinct CDR3 sequences, 5.1% found once; its top ten account for approximately 2.8%. The source was whole blood, collected in connection with sensitization to the hapten diphenylcyclopropenone (DPC). These receptor sequences come from a woman aged 45 to 65 with alopecia areata. Some clones in this sample may be carry-over from other donors' samples.

This clonotype has at least ten counts. This chain uses TRBV7-9 with TRBJ2-4; D unclear. The germline V gene has CDR1 SEHNR and CDR2 FQNEAQ (reference sequence). V was pared by 2 bases and J by 8 bases, with 10 bases between. This CDR3 has 13 amino acids. The CDR3 sequence is CASSLSAGHIQYF. The CDR3 nucleotides read TGTGCCAGCAGCTTATCGGCAGGACACATTCAGTACTTC.

There are many counts of this clonotype. In DNA form, the CDR3 reads TGCAGTGCTAGATACCCCGGAAACACCATATATTTT. The encoded protein is CSARYPGNTIYF. This chain connects TRBV20-1 to TRBJ1-3; D gene ambiguous. Trimming cost V 2 bases and J 4 bases, with 6 bases left between them. Germline V CDR1 and CDR2: DFQATT, SNEGSKA (reference sequence). CDR3 length: 12 amino acids.